Presented here are 19 T cell receptor beta chains from one specimen sequenced in a study of OX40 agonist ivuxolimab in advanced cancers. Measured with immunoSEQ multiplex PCR; TCRdb has only the in-frame clones, and not every one. The repertoire holds tens of thousands of clones, with less than 90% as singletons. Sequencing used CD4+ or CD8+ T cells sorted from blood, obtained in a trial of the OX40 agonist ivuxolimab. These receptors were collected from an adult with an advanced solid tumor such as melanoma, head and neck, liver or kidney cancer.

The chain employs TRBV6-5 and TRBJ1-1; tentatively, D is TRBD1 (6 bases). The V gene's germline CDR1 is MNHEY and CDR2 SVGAGI. The V gene lost 7 bases and the J gene lost 0 bases, with 12 bases spanning the gap. This CDR3 region has 14 residues. Here the CDR3 DNA reads TGTGCCAGCATTAATACAGGGCTGAACACTGAAGCTTTCTTT. This sequence encodes CASINTGLNTEAFF.

The chain is built from TRBV2 and TRBJ1-2; 8 nucleotides align to TRBD1. Losses at the gene ends were 8 bases for V and 0 bases for J; bases not matched to a gene: 5. There are 14 residues in the CDR3. Germline V CDR1 and CDR2: SNHLY, FYNNEI. CDR3 sequence: CASRDRSTNYGYTF. CDR3 DNA sequence: TGTGCCAGCCGGGACAGGTCCACTAACTATGGCTACACCTTC.

The V gene is TRBV28, the J gene TRBJ2-2, with D maybe TRBD1 (6 bases). V shed 5 bases and J shed 7 bases, with 17 bases lying between them. The CDR3 loop spans 15 amino acids. Germline lookup yields CDR1 MDHEN and CDR2 SYDVKM. The CDR3 nucleotides are TGTGCCAGCAGTCTGTTACAGGGAAAGGGCGGGGAGCTGTTTTTT. Its translation is CASSLLQGKGGELFF.

The chain joins TRBV4-2 to TRBJ1-2, with D hard to call. Germline CDR1 is LGHNA and CDR2 is YNFKEQ. V was cut by 4 bases and J by 4 bases, with 10 bases left in between. CDR3 length: 13 amino acids. The CDR3 region has the DNA TGTGCCAGCAGCCCCATTGAAGCCTATGGCTACACCTTC. Protein: CASSPIEAYGYTF.

The chain combines TRBV18 with TRBJ1-5; no clear D gene. Trimming removed 2 bases from V and 4 bases from J, with 12 bases in between. The CDR3 length is 15 residues. CDR1 and CDR2 from the germline V gene are KGHSH and LQKENI. CDR3 bases: TGTGCCAGCTCACCAAGAGTTTCAGATAATCAGCCCCAGCATTTT. Translation gives CASSPRVSDNQPQHF.

This chain joins TRBV6-5 and TRBJ2-6; no reliable D call. Germline-derived CDR1 and CDR2 are MNHEY and SVGAGI. The CDR3 is 15 residues long. V was clipped by 7 bases and J by 0 bases, with 10 bases between them. The CDR3 here is CASTLGSSGANVLTF. CDR3 coding DNA: TGTGCCAGCACCCTAGGAAGCTCTGGGGCCAACGTCCTGACTTTC.

This chain uses TRBV6-1 with TRBJ1-5; perhaps TRBD1 as D (5 bases). The V and J ends lost 4 bases and 3 bases respectively, with 13 bases between them. The CDR3 totals 15 residues. Per the germline V gene, CDR1 is MNHNS and CDR2 is SASEGT. In DNA form, the CDR3 reads TGTGCCAGCAGTGTCCAGGGCATTTACAATCAGCCCCAGCATTTT. It is translated as CASSVQGIYNQPQHF.

There are a few counts of this clone. The chain is built from TRBV5-1 and TRBJ2-1, with 14 bases aligning to TRBD2. With 8 bases clipped from V and 0 bases from J, the junction kept 13 bases outside the gene matches. CDR1 and CDR2 (germline): SGHRS, YFSETQ. This CDR3 is 19 amino acids long. The CDR3 spells CASRRLAGGLTSSYNEQFF. In DNA, the CDR3 is TGCGCCAGTCGGCGACTAGCGGGAGGGCTAACGAGCTCCTACAATGAGCAGTTCTTC.

The V and J genes are TRBV4-2 and TRBJ1-1; TRBD1 matches at 7 bases. V lost 2 bases and J lost 11; bases outside the gene matches: 14. Germline-derived CDR1 and CDR2 are LGHNA and YNFKEQ. CDR3 length equals 15 residues. This CDR3 is CASSQRTSGGNRAFF. The CDR3 DNA follows: TGTGCCAGCAGCCAAAGAACGTCAGGGGGAAATCGGGCTTTCTTT.

V gene TRBV7-8 combines with J gene TRBJ1-1; maybe TRBD1 (6 bases). Trimming pared 6 bases from V and 10 bases from J, leaving 24 bases between. The CDR3 is 15 residues long. Germline V gives CDR1 SGHVS, CDR2 FQNEAQ. CDR3 loop: CASSPRGGHAFGAFF. CDR3 coding DNA: TGTGCCAGCAGTCCCCGGGGGGGGCACGCTTTTGGAGCTTTCTTT.

The V and J genes are TRBV6-1 and TRBJ2-3; 8 bases align to TRBD1. CDR1 and CDR2 from the germline V gene are MNHNS and SASEGT. The CDR3 loop spans 15 amino acids. V was clipped by 6 bases and J by 2 bases; unmatched bases: 7. DNA of the CDR3: TGTGCCAGCAGCCGTCTCAGGGGGCTCACAGATACGCAGTATTTT. It is translated as CASSRLRGLTDTQYF.

This rearrangement joins TRBV5-4 to TRBJ1-6; 8 nucleotides align to TRBD1. Germline assignment: CDR1 SGHNT and CDR2 YYREEE (reference sequence). The CDR3 runs 14 residues. The V and J ends lost 2 bases and 7 bases, in that order; junction bases with no gene match: 2. CDR3 sequence: CASSLNRGNSPLHF. The CDR3 region has the DNA TGTGCCAGCAGCTTAAACAGGGGGAATTCACCCCTCCACTTT.

The J gene is TRBJ2-7, the V gene TRBV7-6; a weak D match, TRBD1 (5 bases). Germline loops: CDR1 SGHVS, CDR2 FNYEAQ. The germline V and J ends were trimmed by 3 bases and 5 bases, with 8 bases remaining between them. This CDR3 is built from 12 residues. CDR3 sequence: CASSLSGNEQYF. CDR3 nucleotide sequence: TGTGCCAGCAGCTTGTCAGGGAACGAGCAGTACTTC.

This clone was counted a single time. The chain links TRBV29-1 to TRBJ2-1; 8 bases agree with TRBD2. Trimming took 7 bases from V and 8 from J; bases not matched to a gene: 10. Germline-derived CDR1 and CDR2 are SQVTM and ANQGSEA. This CDR3 region has 13 residues. CDR3 sequence reads: CSASGTRWYEQFF. CDR3 bases: TGCAGCGCCTCCGGGACTAGGTGGTATGAGCAGTTCTTC.

The CDR3 DNA reads TGTGCCAGCAGCTCACAGGGGCGAGGAAACACCATATATTTT. Translated: CASSSQGRGNTIYF. This rearrangement joins TRBV9 to TRBJ1-3, with TRBD1 matching over 7 bases. The V gene end was trimmed by 4 bases and the J gene end by 4 bases; junction bases not matched to a gene: 5. The CDR3 length is 14 residues. Germline CDR1 and CDR2: SGDLS and YYNGEE.

This clone was picked up a small number of times. The rearrangement links TRBV28 to TRBJ1-2, with D possibly being TRBD1 (6 bases). The V gene lost 6 bases and the J gene lost 2 bases, with 10 bases spanning the gap. Germline CDR1 reads MDHEN; CDR2 reads SYDVKM. The CDR3 length is 13 residues. The CDR3 DNA sequence: TGTGCCAGCAGCAAGGGACAAAACTATGGCTACACCTTC. Translation: CASSKGQNYGYTF.

The chain combines TRBV5-4 with TRBJ2-5, with TRBD2 matching over 8 bases. The CDR3 runs to 14 residues. Germline V gene data show CDR1 as SGHNT and CDR2 as YYREEE (reference sequence). V lost 7 bases, J lost 0 bases, and 5 bases stayed unmatched. The CDR3 reads CASGGGGNQETQYF. The CDR3 coding sequence is TGTGCCAGCGGGGGCGGGGGGAACCAAGAGACCCAGTACTTC.

The chain links TRBV7-8 to TRBJ1-5; D remains ambiguous. V dropped 4 bases and J dropped 1 base, with 11 bases sitting between them. The CDR3 totals 15 residues. The V gene's germline CDR1 is SGHVS and CDR2 FQNEAQ. CDR3 nucleotides: TGTGCCAGCAGCTGGGAGAGGGCCAGCAATCAGCCCCAGCATTTT. This encodes CASSWERASNQPQHF. Together with reference TRBV7-8 and TRBJ1-5, the CDR3 gives the full variable domain: GAGVSQSPRYKVAKRGQDVALRCDPISGHVSLFWYQQALGQGPEFLTYFQNEAQLDKSGLPSDRFFAERPEGSVSTLKIQRTQQEDSAVYLCASSWERASNQPQHFGDGTRLSIL.

The rearrangement joins TRBV9 to TRBJ1-6, with a possible D match to TRBD1 (5 bases). Trimming cost V 0 bases and J 12 bases, with 13 bases left between them. CDR1 is SGDLS, CDR2 YYNGEE, per germline. This CDR3 has 14 residues. CDR3 coding DNA: TGTGCCAGCAGCGTAGGTGCAGGGTCGGAACCCCTCCACTTT. This translates into CASSVGAGSEPLHF.